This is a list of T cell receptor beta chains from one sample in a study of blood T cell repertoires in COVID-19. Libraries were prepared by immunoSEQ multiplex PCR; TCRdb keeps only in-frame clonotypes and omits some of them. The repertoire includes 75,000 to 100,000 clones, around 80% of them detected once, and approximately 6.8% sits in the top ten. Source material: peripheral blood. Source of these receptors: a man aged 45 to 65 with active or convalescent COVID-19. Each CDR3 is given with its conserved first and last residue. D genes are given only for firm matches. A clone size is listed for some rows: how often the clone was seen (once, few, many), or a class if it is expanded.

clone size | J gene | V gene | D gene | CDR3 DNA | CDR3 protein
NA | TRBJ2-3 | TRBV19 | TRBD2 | TGTGCCAGTAGTTCGGAGCGGGGGGCCAACACAGATACGCAGTATTTT | CASSSERGANTDTQYF
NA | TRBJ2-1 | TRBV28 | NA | TGTGCCAGCAGTTTCGCAAGGCAGGCCTCCTACAATGAGCAGTTCTTC | CASSFARQASYNEQFF
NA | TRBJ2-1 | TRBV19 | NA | TGTGCCAGTAGTATCCTTAGCGGCCACAATGAGCAGTTCTTC | CASSILSGHNEQFF
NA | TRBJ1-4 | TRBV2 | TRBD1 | TGTGCCAGCAGTGAAGCTGTACCGGGACAGGGAAGCGAAAAACTGTTTTTT | CASSEAVPGQGSEKLFF
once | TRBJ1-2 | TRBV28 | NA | TGTGCCAGCCTCACCCGACAGCTAGATGGCTACACCTTC | CASLTRQLDGYTF
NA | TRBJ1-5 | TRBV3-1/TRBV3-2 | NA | TGTGCCAGCAGCCAAGAATACAGAAATCAGCCCCAGCATTTT | CASSQEYRNQPQHF
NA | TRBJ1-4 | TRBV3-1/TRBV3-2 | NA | TGTGCCAGCAGCGCAGGGGTTGCGGGTGAAAAACTGTTTTTT | CASSAGVAGEKLFF
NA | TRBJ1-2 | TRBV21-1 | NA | TGTGCCAGCAGCAAAGCGGCAGGGGGCGTCTCGTACACCTTC | CASSKAAGGVSYTF
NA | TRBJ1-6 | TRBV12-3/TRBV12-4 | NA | TGTGCCAGCAGTGAAACAGGGTCACGACCCCTCCACTTT | CASSETGSRPLHF
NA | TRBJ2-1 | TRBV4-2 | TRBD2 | TGTGCCAGCAGCTTCCGACTAGCGGGGTATACCTACAATGAGCAGTTCTTC | CASSFRLAGYTYNEQFF
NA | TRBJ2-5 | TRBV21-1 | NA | TGTGCCAGCAGCAGCGGACTAGCGGGGGTTGAGACCCAGTACTTC | CASSSGLAGVETQYF
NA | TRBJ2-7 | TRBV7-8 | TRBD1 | TGTGCCAGCAGCTTATTCGGGACAGGGAGCCACGAGCAGTACTTC | CASSLFGTGSHEQYF
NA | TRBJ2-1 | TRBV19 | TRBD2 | TGTGCCTCACGAATGACGGGCGGGGGGGCCAATGAGCAGTTCTTC | CASRMTGGGANEQFF
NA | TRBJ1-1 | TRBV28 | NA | TGTGCCAGCAGTTTAAGAGGCACGAACACTGAAGCTTTCTTT | CASSLRGTNTEAFF
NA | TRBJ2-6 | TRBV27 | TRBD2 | TGTGCCAGCAGTGGACTAGCGGGGGTGCATGACCTCTCTGGGGCCAACGTCCTGACTTTC | CASSGLAGVHDLSGANVLTF
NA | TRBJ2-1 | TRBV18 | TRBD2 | TGTGCCAGCTCACCACCGGGACTAGCGGGCAGTGAGCAGTTCTTC | CASSPPGLAGSEQFF
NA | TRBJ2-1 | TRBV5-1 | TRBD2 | TGCGCCAGCAGCTCCGTGGGGGGGGTCGCTGAGCAGTTCTTC | CASSSVGGVAEQFF
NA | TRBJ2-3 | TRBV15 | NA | TGTGCCACCAGCAGAGATAGTACAGATACGCAGTATTTT | CATSRDSTDTQYF
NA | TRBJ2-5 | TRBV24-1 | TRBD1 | TGTGCCACCAGTGCCGGGACAGCCTCTAAAGAGACCCAGTACTTC | CATSAGTASKETQYF
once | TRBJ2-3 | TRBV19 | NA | TGTGCCAGTAGTATGTCTCGACAGGGAGGCGATACGCAGTATTTT | CASSMSRQGGDTQYF
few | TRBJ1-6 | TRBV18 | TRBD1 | TGTGCCAGCTCACCCAATACAGGGGCGGTTTCACCCCTCCACTTT | CASSPNTGAVSPLHF
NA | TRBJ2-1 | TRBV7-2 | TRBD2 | TGTGCCAGCAGCTTTAGCGGGGGGGCCCCCTACAATGAGCAGTTCTTC | CASSFSGGAPYNEQFF
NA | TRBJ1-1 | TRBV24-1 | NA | TGTGCCACCAGTGATTTTCGGAACACTGAAGCTTTCTTT | CATSDFRNTEAFF
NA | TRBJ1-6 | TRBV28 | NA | TGTGCCAGCAGTTTGGGACAAGCTAATTCACCCCTCCACTTT | CASSLGQANSPLHF
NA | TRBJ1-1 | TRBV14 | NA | TGTGCCAGCAGCCCGTCCTGGGGCAGGGGTCATGAAGCTTTCTTT | CASSPSWGRGHEAFF
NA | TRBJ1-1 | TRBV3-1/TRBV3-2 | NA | TGTGCCAGCAACTTAGCTGGAACTGAAGCTTTCTTT | CASNLAGTEAFF
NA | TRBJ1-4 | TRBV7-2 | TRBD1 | TGTGCCAGCAGCTTAAGTAGAACAGGGGGCAATGAAAAACTGTTTTTT | CASSLSRTGGNEKLFF
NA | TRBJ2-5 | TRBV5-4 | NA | TGTGCCAGCAGCGCCGACACCCGAGAAGAGACCCAGTACTTC | CASSADTREETQYF
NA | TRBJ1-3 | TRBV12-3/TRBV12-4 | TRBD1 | TGTGCCAGTACGACAGGGGATGGAAACACCATATATTTT | CASTTGDGNTIYF
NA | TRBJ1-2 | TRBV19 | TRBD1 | TGTGCCAGTAGTGCCCTCATCCGGACAGGCAACTATGGCTACACCTTC | CASSALIRTGNYGYTF
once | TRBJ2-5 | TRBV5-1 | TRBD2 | TGCGCCAGCAGCCTTAGCCTAGCGGGGGGGCTGGAGACCCAGTACTTC | CASSLSLAGGLETQYF
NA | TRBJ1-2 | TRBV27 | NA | TGTGCCAGCAGTTTATCCTCTGAGACTAACTATGGCTACACCTTC | CASSLSSETNYGYTF